The entry that follows covers one T cell receptor (beta chain) sequence. These data are taken from a study of T cell responses to AZD1222 COVID-19 vaccine. Generated by immunoSEQ multiplex PCR, the TCRdb table keeps only in-frame clones and is missing some. Here the sample spans around 210,000 clones, around 94% being singletons. The CDR3 consists of 14 residues. Trimming took 7 bases from V and 4 from J, leaving 16 bases between them. From germline, CDR1 is SGHTA and CDR2 FQGNSA. V usage is TRBV7-2 and J usage is TRBJ2-5; a possible D gene is TRBD2 (7 bases). Source: peripheral blood, taken 28 days after the second dose of the MenACWY control vaccine. The clonotype originates from an adult who received the MenACWY meningococcal vaccine as a control. CDR3 residues: CASNPPGGRETQYF. CDR3 nucleotide sequence: TGTGCCAGCAACCCGCCGGGGGGCCGAGAGACCCAGTACTTC.